This is a list of T cell receptor beta chains from one sample in a study of memory CD4+ T cells and cytomegalovirus serostatus. Clones were sequenced by immunoSEQ multiplex PCR, and TCRdb holds only the in-frame ones, with some missing. The table records some 45,000 clones, roughly four fifths of them present only once. The sample was memory CD4+ T cells from blood. The receptors derive from an adult in good health and CMV-seropositive. Both conserved end residues are part of each CDR3. D genes are given only for firm matches. Some rows have no size entry. The others give once, few or many, or a class for an expanded clone.

NA	TRBJ1-6	NA	TRBV19	CASSIGTNGDSPLHF
NA	TRBJ2-7	once	TRBV7-2	CASRGRETYEQYF
NA	TRBJ1-1	NA	TRBV7-6	CASSPQGYDTEAFF
TRBD2	TRBJ2-5	NA	TRBV5-4	CASSLTSGDLGDQYF
NA	TRBJ1-6	once	TRBV27	CASSLSFYSPLHF
NA	TRBJ2-5	NA	TRBV18	CASSPEGETQYF
NA	TRBJ2-5	NA	TRBV7-2	CASSLPEETQYF
NA	TRBJ2-2	NA	TRBV2	CASSARTAHTGELFF
TRBD1	TRBJ1-2	NA	TRBV2	CASSYTTGNGYTF
TRBD1	TRBJ2-5	NA	TRBV5-5	CASSLRDRGLGETQYF
NA	TRBJ1-1	NA	TRBV7-2	CASSLGDRPTAEAFF
TRBD1	TRBJ1-4	NA	TRBV5-6	CASSFRQGGATNEKLFF
TRBD2	TRBJ2-2	NA	TRBV6-4	CASSVGTTNTGELFF
NA	TRBJ1-4	NA	TRBV7-8	CASSLGVTDEKLFF
NA	TRBJ1-2	NA	TRBV6-1	CASSEGPGLYDGYTF
TRBD1	TRBJ1-3	NA	TRBV11-2	CASSSAREGARGNTIYF
TRBD1	TRBJ1-6	medium-sized	TRBV5-6	CASSRGTASNSPLHF
TRBD1	TRBJ2-7	NA	TRBV10-2	CASSESLDRSYEQYF
TRBD1	TRBJ1-4	NA	TRBV2	CASRWDRSTNEKLFF
NA	TRBJ2-1	NA	TRBV5-1	CASSLIPQGYNEQFF
TRBD2	TRBJ2-7	NA	TRBV4-2	CASSRIGGGTSFPYEQYF
NA	TRBJ2-1	once	TRBV11-2	CASSSNVGLRRNEQFF
NA	TRBJ1-6	NA	TRBV7-9	CASSRGQHSPLHF